This entry is about one T cell receptor beta chain. This receptor's antigen is unknown. Per-nucleotide qualities are absent, and no much larger clonotype sits a single base away. The immunoSEQ Assay was the method used to sequence TCRbeta CDR3 regions. After extraction, genomic DNA underwent amplification by bias-controlled multiplex PCR, followed by high-throughput sequencing. The authors' analysis ran thus. To quantify the absolute abundance of every unique TCRbeta CDR3 region, sequences were collapsed and filtered. T cell fraction was estimated by normalization of TCRbeta template counts to usable DNA, with usable DNA being measured through amplification of reference genes present in all nucleated cells. Repertoire TCRs were annotated as SARS-CoV-2-specific when V gene, CDR3 amino acid sequence and J gene were exactly matched to a known reactive TCR set. MIRA supplied the reference SARS-CoV-2 TCR set, which was filtered for enrichment in COVID-19-positive ImmuneCODE repertoires so that public or cross-reactive TCRs were removed. Drawing on the MIRA antigens, annotated TCRs were analysed further at the level of specific ORF or position within ORF. Breadth was defined as annotated unique rearrangements over total unique productive rearrangements; depth was the summed frequency of those rearrangements. Two-sided Wilcoxon rank-sum tests were used to compare TCR breadth between groups. As stored in TCRdb, this immuneACCESS dataset retains in-frame rearrangements with V and J assigned. A fraction of the clones does not appear; measured against another copy, unresolved V genes explain less than half of the discrepancy, and the remainder lacks a known reason. Clonal size and the V and J genes are those of that table, whereas D and trimming came from the DNA. This sample is represented by hundreds of thousands of clones; about 85% of them were singletons. The ten largest clones represent 6.4% of the sample.

The record originates from a study of Ad26.COV2.S vaccination and SARS-CoV-2 variants (TCRdb year 2021). Study-level background: Vaccine-arm donors were drawn from COV1001, a multicentre, randomized, double-blind, placebo-controlled phase I-IIa trial of Ad26.COV2.S in healthy adults. Ad26.COV2.S was administered intramuscularly at 5 x 10^10 or 1 x 10^11 viral particles, either as a single shot or as two shots given 56 days apart. TCRbeta repertoire sequencing was used to assess the specificity and breadth of SARS-CoV-2-reactive T cell receptors after Ad26.COV2.S vaccination. A total of about 30 samples were included in the TCR-sequenced set, comprising roughly 19 Ad26.COV2.S vaccine recipients, 5 placebo recipients and 8 SARS-CoV-2 convalescent individuals. Trial participants were randomized into five groups of five, in which low-dose or high-dose Ad26.COV2.S was given once or twice, or placebo was given on both occasions. Throughout the experiments and outcome assessment, investigators stayed blinded to trial group allocation. Results the study describes overall, beyond this receptor: Vaccine and placebo recipients had comparable non-spike TCR breadth, which fits with the vaccine containing only spike. Spike-specific TCR breadth was higher in Ad26.COV2.S recipients than in placebo recipients (P = 0.0014). Substantial breadth of spike-specific CD8+ and CD4+ T cell responses was reported after vaccination. The study lacked the statistical power to compare responses across vaccine doses or regimens. The authors noted that the TCR breadth and depth analyses may have underestimated total T cell responses.

The germline ends are 13 bases apart after V is trimmed by 4 bases and J by 9 bases. From the cysteine through the phenylalanine, the CDR3 covers 13 amino acids. The only DNA kept is the CDR3, 39 bases in frame from the first base. What the treatment or condition label conveys for this sample: roughly 20 received Ad26.COV2.S at low or high dose, single or two shots; five or six received placebo; per-sample allocation not given. Repertoires of vaccine and placebo recipients were sequenced from samples collected on day 63 after the first injection. In Cohort 1b, 25 adults aged 18-55 years were enrolled at a single site in Boston, USA, between 29 July and 7 August 2020. Ad26.COV2.S was a replication-incompetent adenovirus type 26 vector that expressed a prefusion-stabilized SARS-CoV-2 spike protein derived from the original Wuhan strain.

The sequence was collected from a person aged 18-60 years who received the Ad26.COV2.S COVID-19 vaccine or a placebo. The sample in question was peripheral blood, obtained in a trial of Ad26.COV2.S vaccine versus placebo. This sequence uses TRBV12-3 or TRBV12-4 and TRBJ1-5; the D gene is not confidently resolved. This receptor has the CDR3 CASSYLFAGPQHF. Read as DNA, the sequence is TGTGCCAGCAGTTACCTTTTCGCGGGGCCCCAGCATTTT.